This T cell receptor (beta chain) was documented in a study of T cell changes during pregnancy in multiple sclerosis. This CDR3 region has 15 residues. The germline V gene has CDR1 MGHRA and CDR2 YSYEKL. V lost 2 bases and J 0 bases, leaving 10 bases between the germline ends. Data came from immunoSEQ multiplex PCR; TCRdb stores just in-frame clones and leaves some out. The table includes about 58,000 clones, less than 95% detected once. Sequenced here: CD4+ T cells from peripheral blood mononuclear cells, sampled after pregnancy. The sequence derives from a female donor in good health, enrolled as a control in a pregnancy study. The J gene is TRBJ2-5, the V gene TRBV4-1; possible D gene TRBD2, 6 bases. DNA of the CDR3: TGCGCCAGCAGCCAAACGGGGGTGTACCAAGAGACCCAGTACTTC. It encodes CASSQTGVYQETQYF.